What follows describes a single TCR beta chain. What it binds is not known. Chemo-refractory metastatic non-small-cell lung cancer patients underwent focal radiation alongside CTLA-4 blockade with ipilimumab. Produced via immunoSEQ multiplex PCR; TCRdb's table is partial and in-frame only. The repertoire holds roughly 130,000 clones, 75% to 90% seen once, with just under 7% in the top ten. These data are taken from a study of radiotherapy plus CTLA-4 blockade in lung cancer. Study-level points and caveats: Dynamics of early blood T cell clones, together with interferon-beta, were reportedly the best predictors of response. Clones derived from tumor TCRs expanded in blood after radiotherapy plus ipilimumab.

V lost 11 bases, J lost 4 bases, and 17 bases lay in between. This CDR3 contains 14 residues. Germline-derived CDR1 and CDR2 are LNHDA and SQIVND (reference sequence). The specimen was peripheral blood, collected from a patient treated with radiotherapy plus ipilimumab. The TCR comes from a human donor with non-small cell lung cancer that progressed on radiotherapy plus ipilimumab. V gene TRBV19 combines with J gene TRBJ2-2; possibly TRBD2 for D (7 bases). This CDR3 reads CASHEGGGTGELFF. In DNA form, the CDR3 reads TGTGCCTCCCACGAAGGGGGGGGCACCGGGGAGCTGTTTTTT.